What follows are 27 T cell receptor beta chains derived from one specimen sequenced in a study of cytomegalovirus exposure and HLA in healthy donors. With 60 Vbeta and 13 Jbeta primers, the PCR was carried out. Sequenced by immunoSEQ multiplex PCR; TCRdb stores in-frame clones only, minus some. The sample carries 100,000 to 150,000 clones, around 83% recorded once. Sequences were obtained from PBMCs. The receptors derive from a human donor in good health.

For the CDR3, the DNA is TGCGCCAGCAGTCAATCGAATTCCAACGACAGGGAAGGTGCCTATGGCTACACCTTC. It encodes CASSQSNSNDREGAYGYTF. This sequence joins TRBV23-1 and TRBJ1-2; 7 bases align to TRBD1. TRBV23-1 is recorded as an ORF, its role being uncertain. With 0 bases clipped from V and 4 bases from J, the junction kept 17 bases outside the gene matches. The CDR3 covers 19 residues.

This clone was counted a few times. In nucleotides, the CDR3 is TGTGCCAGCAGCGGCGCTAGCCACGAGCAGTACTTC. Translating gives CASSGASHEQYF. The rearrangement uses TRBV5-6 and TRBJ2-7; maybe TRBD2 (5 bases). Germline lookup yields CDR1 SGHDT and CDR2 YYEEEE. V lost 4 bases and J 5 bases, leaving 10 bases between the germline ends. The CDR3 loop spans 12 amino acids.

The rearrangement links TRBV15 to TRBJ1-4, with D possibly matching TRBD1 (5 bases). The length of the CDR3 is 16 residues. Germline V gene sequence: CDR1 LNHNV, CDR2 YYDKDF (reference sequence). V lost 0 bases to trimming and J lost 2 bases, with 10 bases between them. The CDR3 sequence is CATSRDPGGTNEKLFF. The CDR3 DNA reads TGTGCCACCAGCAGAGATCCCGGGGGTACTAATGAAAAACTGTTTTTT.

CDR3 residues: CASSSITWGANYGYTF. The CDR3 coding sequence is TGTGCCAGCAGCTCCATTACGTGGGGAGCTAACTATGGCTACACCTTC. The gene calls are TRBV28 and TRBJ1-2, with D unresolved. The CDR3 spans 16 residues. Germline V gene data show CDR1 as MDHEN and CDR2 as SYDVKM. V was pared by 6 bases and J by 0 bases, with 17 bases between.

The V gene is TRBV18, the J gene TRBJ2-5, with D possibly being TRBD1 (6 bases). Germline V gene lookup returns CDR1 KGHSH and CDR2 LQKENI. This CDR3 contains 14 residues. Trimming stripped 3 bases from V and 2 bases from J, with 10 bases between. This CDR3 reads CASSPMTGQETQYF. The CDR3 coding sequence is TGTGCCAGCTCACCCATGACAGGACAAGAGACCCAGTACTTC.

As DNA, the CDR3 is TGTGCCAGCAGCTCGCGACAGGATCCTAATGAAAAACTGTTTTTT. Amino acid sequence: CASSSRQDPNEKLFF. This chain connects TRBV11-2 to TRBJ1-4; D perhaps matches TRBD1 (6 bases). Germline values: CDR1 SGHAT, CDR2 FQNNGV. The V end was cut by 4 bases, the J end by 3 bases, with 12 bases between. The CDR3 spans 15 residues.

The V gene is TRBV9, the J gene TRBJ2-1, with D perhaps TRBD2 (7 bases). Germline V CDR1 and CDR2: SGDLS, YYNGEE. This CDR3 has 16 amino acids. Trimming shortened V by 4 bases and J by 2 bases, and 16 bases separated the two germline ends. The CDR3 region has the DNA TGTGCCAGCAGCCCCCCCAGCGGGGACACCTACAATGAGCAGTTCTTC. Translated, it gives CASSPPSGDTYNEQFF.

V and J are TRBV10-3 and TRBJ1-1; D is unresolved. V lost 0 bases, J lost 4 bases, and 6 bases lay in between. Germline values: CDR1 ENHRY, CDR2 SYGVKD. CDR3 length: 13 amino acids. The CDR3 nucleotides are TGTGCCATCAGTGAGTCACGTAGCACTGAAGCTTTCTTT. It is translated as CAISESRSTEAFF.

The chain carries TRBV9 and TRBJ2-1, with D possibly TRBD1 on 6 matching bases. From germline, CDR1 is SGDLS and CDR2 YYNGEE. The CDR3 is 15 residues long. Trimming cost V 3 bases and J 6 bases, with 16 bases left between them. The CDR3: CASSGTIQGFNEQFF. The CDR3 nucleotides are TGTGCCAGCAGCGGAACGATTCAGGGGTTCAATGAGCAGTTCTTC.

A single count supports this clone. The chain recombines TRBV19 with TRBJ2-3, with a tentative D call TRBD2 (5 bases). With 5 bases removed from V and 2 bases from J, the gap between germline ends came to 11 bases. The CDR3 contains 14 residues. The germline V gene has CDR1 LNHDA and CDR2 SQIVND (reference sequence). The CDR3 region has the DNA TGTGCCAGTAGTGGAGGACTTTTCACAGATACGCAGTATTTT. Encoded protein: CASSGGLFTDTQYF.

The chain carries TRBV13 and TRBJ2-3; D is uncertain. Per germline, CDR1 PRHDT and CDR2 FYEKMQ (reference sequence). The CDR3 covers 13 residues. With 4 bases removed from V and 2 bases from J, the gap between germline ends came to 7 bases. Here the CDR3 reads CASSYGYTDTQYF. As DNA, the CDR3 is TGTGCCAGCAGCTACGGGTACACAGATACGCAGTATTTT. Full variable domain (rest looked up from reference TRBV13 and TRBJ2-3): AAGVIQSPRHLIKEKRETATLKCYPIPRHDTVYWYQQGPGQDPQFLISFYEKMQSDKGSIPDRFSAQQFSDYHSELNMSSLELGDSALYFCASSYGYTDTQYFGPGTRLTVL.

This clone was seen a single time. This CDR3 reads CASSLTGQVWNTQYF. The CDR3, as DNA: TGTGCCAGCAGCTTGACGGGACAGGTGTGGAATACGCAGTATTTT. The chain uses TRBV7-6 and TRBJ2-3; TRBD1 matches 8 bases. The V gene's germline CDR1 is SGHVS and CDR2 FNYEAQ. This CDR3 spans 15 amino acids. The V segment lost 3 bases and the J segment 7 bases; nucleotides outside the gene matches: 9.

The table lists this clone with a few counts. This chain links TRBV5-4 with TRBJ1-3, with D hard to call. CDR1 and CDR2 from the germline V gene are SGHNT and YYREEE (reference sequence). The CDR3 totals 14 residues. V was pared by 3 bases and J by 0 bases, with 7 bases between. The CDR3 bases are TGTGCCAGCAGCTCCGCTAGCTCTGGAAACACCATATATTTT. As protein: CASSSASSGNTIYF.

In this sample, this clone turned up a few times. The rearrangement links TRBV28 to TRBJ1-5; 7 bases map to TRBD1. This CDR3 has 15 residues. CDR1 is MDHEN and CDR2 is SYDVKM in the germline V gene. With V trimmed by 2 bases and J by 7 bases, 8 bases remained unmatched. The CDR3 region has the DNA TGTGCCAGCAGTTTAAGGGGGCGCTTACTACAGCCCCAGCATTTT. Translation gives CASSLRGRLLQPQHF.

This clone was seen just once. The chain couples TRBV21-1 to TRBJ1-2. TRBV21-1 has pseudogene status. The CDR3 contains 13 residues. Here the CDR3 reads CASSKGLAYGYTF. The CDR3 coding sequence is TGTGCCAGCAGCAAGGGACTTGCCTATGGCTACACCTTC.

This chain joins TRBV25-1 and TRBJ2-3; TRBD2 agrees at 8 bases. Looked up from germline, CDR1 is MGHDK and CDR2 is SYGVNS. The CDR3 loop spans 15 amino acids. Germline trimming cut 5 bases from V and 6 bases from J; bases unmatched to any gene: 10. CDR3 DNA sequence: TGTGCCAGCAGTTATACGGGGGGGCTGGTCGATACGCAGTATTTT. Translating it yields CASSYTGGLVDTQYF.

This rearrangement joins TRBV18 to TRBJ2-6, with 10 bases lining up with TRBD1. V lost 3 bases, J lost 3 bases, and 5 bases stayed unmatched. CDR3 length equals 17 residues. Germline CDR1 reads KGHSH; CDR2 reads LQKENI. The CDR3 coding sequence is TGTGCCAGCTCACCGGGACAGGGGACGCTTGGGGCCAACGTCCTGACTTTC. The encoded protein is CASSPGQGTLGANVLTF. The variable domain in full, with the rest retrieved from reference TRBV18 and TRBJ2-6, is NAGVMQNPRHLVRRRGQEARLRCSPMKGHSHVYWYRQLPEEGLKFMVYLQKENIIDESGMPKERFSAEFPKEGPSILRIQQVVRGDSAAYFCASSPGQGTLGANVLTFGAGSRLTVL.

This rearrangement joins TRBV7-9 to TRBJ2-7, with a tentative D call TRBD2 (5 bases). This CDR3 comprises 15 residues. Trimming took off 3 bases at V and 2 bases at J, with 14 bases between the two ends. Germline CDR1 reads SEHNR; CDR2 reads FQNEAQ (reference sequence). The CDR3 region is CASSFTGRGTYEQYF. The CDR3 nucleotides read TGTGCCAGCAGCTTCACTGGACGGGGAACCTACGAGCAGTACTTC.

The CDR3 protein is CSVEDRAYEQYF. In DNA, the CDR3 is TGCAGCGTTGAAGATCGTGCCTACGAGCAGTACTTC. The gene calls are TRBV29-1 and TRBJ2-7; D unresolved. The CDR3 contains 12 residues. CDR1 is SQVTM, CDR2 ANQGSEA, per germline. V lost 0 bases and J 2 bases, leaving 5 bases between the germline ends.

The V call is TRBV10-1, the J call TRBJ1-5, with TRBD1 as a possible D gene (6 bases). Trimming pared 3 bases from V and 3 bases from J, leaving 9 bases between. In germline, CDR1 is WNHNN, CDR2 SYGVQD (reference sequence). CDR3 length: 14 residues. The CDR3 bases are TGCGCCAGCAGTGAAGCAGGGGTCAATCAGCCCCAGCATTTT. This gives the protein CASSEAGVNQPQHF.

This chain connects TRBV6-6 to TRBJ1-5; a weak D match, TRBD1 (5 bases). V lost 4 bases to trimming and J lost 5 bases, with 12 bases between them. Germline values: CDR1 MNHNY, CDR2 SVGAGI (reference sequence). The CDR3 has 14 residues. Here the CDR3 reads CASSWGGNYQPQHF. The CDR3 DNA sequence: TGTGCCAGCAGTTGGGGGGGGAATTATCAGCCCCAGCATTTT.

The chain couples TRBV27 to TRBJ1-5; D is perhaps TRBD1 (5 bases). Germline V gene sequence: CDR1 MNHEY, CDR2 SMNVEV (reference sequence). The CDR3 loop spans 15 amino acids. Trimming removed 6 bases from V and 5 bases from J, with 17 bases in between. CDR3 coding DNA: TGTGCCAGCAGGGGGACGGGGGGAAGATATCAGCCCCAGCATTTT. It specifies CASRGTGGRYQPQHF.

The chain links TRBV29-1 to TRBJ2-7; 7 nucleotides match TRBD1. The germline V gene has CDR1 SQVTM and CDR2 ANQGSEA. The CDR3 is 15 amino acids. Trimming took 4 bases from V and 2 from J; bases not matched to a gene: 11. CDR3 in DNA: TGCAGCGTTGGTTTTGGGGGACAGAAAGCCTACGAGCAGTACTTC. Translating gives CSVGFGGQKAYEQYF.

V and J are TRBV28 and TRBJ1-5; D not resolved. The CDR3 length is 14 residues. Trimming pared 3 bases from V and 4 bases from J, leaving 10 bases between. Germline V gene lookup returns CDR1 MDHEN and CDR2 SYDVKM. The CDR3 DNA reads as TGTGCCAGCAGTTTCGTCGGTAAAAATCAGCCCCAGCATTTT. It encodes CASSFVGKNQPQHF.

The chain carries TRBV16 and TRBJ1-5; TRBD1 matches at 10 bases. This CDR3 contains 15 residues. Trimming took 2 bases from V and 7 from J; bases not matched to a gene: 5. Germline V gene sequence: CDR1 KGHSY, CDR2 FQNENV. The CDR3 coding sequence is TGTGCCAGCAGCCAAGACGGACAGGGGGGCCAGCCCCAGCATTTT. Amino acid sequence: CASSQDGQGGQPQHF.

The gene calls are TRBV6-1 and TRBJ1-5, with 11 nucleotides matching TRBD1. The CDR3 spans 19 residues. V trimming: 4 bases; J trimming: 1 base; junction bases outside the gene matches: 12. Germline assignment: CDR1 MNHNS and CDR2 SASEGT. The CDR3 protein is CASSGTGGLFVSSNQPQHF. The DNA of the CDR3 is TGTGCCAGCAGTGGGACAGGGGGCTTATTTGTATCGAGCAATCAGCCCCAGCATTTT.

The V gene is TRBV27, the J gene TRBJ2-1; 16 bases align to TRBD2. From germline, CDR1 is MNHEY and CDR2 SMNVEV (reference sequence). V lost 6 bases to trimming and J lost 0 bases; unmatched junction nucleotides: 2. The CDR3 runs 17 residues. The CDR3 sequence is CASSGTSGGDSYNEQFF. As DNA, the CDR3 is TGTGCCAGCAGCGGGACTAGCGGGGGGGACTCCTACAATGAGCAGTTCTTC.